This entry features one T cell receptor (beta chain) sequence. Indicated time point: after neoadjuvant nivolumab, at surgical resection. The data belong to a study of neoadjuvant anti-PD-1 for oral cavity cancer. Profiled with immunoSEQ multiplex PCR; TCRdb holds only in-frame clones, not every one. The data hold tens of thousands of clones, with 35% to 40% observed a single time. The CDR3 consists of 15 residues. The V end lost 5 bases, the J end lost 0 bases, and 8 bases lay between the germline ends. Per germline, CDR1 SEHNR and CDR2 FQNEAQ (reference sequence). The source of this sequence is a person aged 35-79 years with oral cavity squamous cell carcinoma. The chain joins TRBV7-9 to TRBJ2-6; no reliable D call. The sample was tumor tissue, taken after nivolumab (anti-PD-1) treatment. The CDR3 loop is CASSPGDSGANVLTF. CDR3 coding DNA: TGTGCCAGCAGCCCCGGTGACTCTGGGGCCAACGTCCTGACTTTC.